The clone carrying this TCR beta chain was detected only a few times. Its antigen is unknown. A much larger clone lies a single base off, so this may be a read error. TCR beta VDJ and CDR3 profiling used genomic DNA as template. TCRdb passed the reads through MiXCR, listing each CDR3 protein once. This table has about 220,000 distinct CDR3 sequences, 30% to 40% appearing once. This sample stems from a study of CD8+CD57+ T cells in acquired aplastic anemia. Study summary: Sorted cells (CD4+ and CD8+) yielded DNA amounts that averaged about 3.1 ug. Healthy donor CD4+ cell samples had a mean of approximately 11 million reads. Whole-study findings and limits: Researchers reported that CD8+ Simpson's diversity was not significantly different in patients versus controls.

The CDR3 extends over 11 amino acids. Germline lookup yields CDR1 SEHNR and CDR2 FQNEAQ (reference sequence). This receptor was identified in a human donor in good health, serving as a control. Sequenced material: sorted CD4+, CD8+, or CD8+CD57+ T cells (not recorded which) from PBMCs. The J gene is TRBJ1-1, the V gene TRBV7-9; D not resolved. The CDR3 nucleotides read TGTACCAGCAGCTTCATCGATGAAGCTTTCTTT. This codes for CTSSFIDEAFF.